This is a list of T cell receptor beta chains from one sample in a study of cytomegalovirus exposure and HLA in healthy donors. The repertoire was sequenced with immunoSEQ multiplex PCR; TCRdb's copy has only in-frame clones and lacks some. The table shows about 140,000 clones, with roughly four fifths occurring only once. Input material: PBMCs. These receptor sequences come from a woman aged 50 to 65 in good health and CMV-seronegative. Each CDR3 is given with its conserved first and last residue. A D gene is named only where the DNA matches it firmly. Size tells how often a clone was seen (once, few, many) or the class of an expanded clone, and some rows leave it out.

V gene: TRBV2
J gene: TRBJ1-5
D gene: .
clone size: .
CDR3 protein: CASSVLPGEQPQHF
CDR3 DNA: TGTGCCAGCAGTGTCTTGCCAGGGGAGCAGCCCCAGCATTTT

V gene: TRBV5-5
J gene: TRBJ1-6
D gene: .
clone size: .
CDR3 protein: CASSLGLNNSPLHF
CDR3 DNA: TGTGCCAGCAGCTTGGGACTTAATAATTCACCCCTCCACTTT

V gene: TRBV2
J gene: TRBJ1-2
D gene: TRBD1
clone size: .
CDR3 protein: CASRMGQGDYGYTF
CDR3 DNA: TGTGCCAGCAGGATGGGACAGGGCGACTATGGCTACACCTTC

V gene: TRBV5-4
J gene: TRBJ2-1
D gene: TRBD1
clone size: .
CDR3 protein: CASSEGQPSYNEQFF
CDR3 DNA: TGTGCCAGCAGCGAGGGACAGCCCTCCTACAATGAGCAGTTCTTC

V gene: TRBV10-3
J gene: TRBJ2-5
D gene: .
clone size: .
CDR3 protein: CAISERRLSTQETQYF
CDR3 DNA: TGTGCCATCAGTGAGCGACGACTATCTACACAAGAGACCCAGTACTTC

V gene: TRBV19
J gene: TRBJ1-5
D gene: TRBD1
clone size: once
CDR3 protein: CASSRGTGTGAYSNQPQHF
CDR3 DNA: TGTGCCAGTAGTAGGGGAACCGGGACAGGTGCGTATAGCAATCAGCCCCAGCATTTT

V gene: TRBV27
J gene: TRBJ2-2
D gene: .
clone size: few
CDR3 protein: CASSPTGNTGELFF
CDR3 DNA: TGTGCCAGCAGCCCAACAGGGAACACCGGGGAGCTGTTTTTT

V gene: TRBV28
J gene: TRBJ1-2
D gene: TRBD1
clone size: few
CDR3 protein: CASSPPTGGQDYGYTF
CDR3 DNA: TGTGCCAGCAGTCCCCCAACAGGGGGCCAAGACTATGGCTACACCTTC

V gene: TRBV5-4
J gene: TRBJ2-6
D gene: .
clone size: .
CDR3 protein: CASTEGRSSGANVLTF
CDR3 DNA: TGTGCCAGCACGGAGGGACGGTCTTCTGGGGCCAACGTCCTGACTTTC

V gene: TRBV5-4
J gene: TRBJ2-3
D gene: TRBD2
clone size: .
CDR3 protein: CASSTTSGGPGDTQYF
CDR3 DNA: TGTGCCAGCAGCACGACTAGCGGGGGACCGGGAGATACGCAGTATTTT

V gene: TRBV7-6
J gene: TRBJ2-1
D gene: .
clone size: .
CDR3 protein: CASSRTEGYYNEQFF
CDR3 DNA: TGTGCCAGCAGCCGGACAGAGGGGTATTACAATGAGCAGTTCTTC

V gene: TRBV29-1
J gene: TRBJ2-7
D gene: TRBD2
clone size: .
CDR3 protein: CSVGWASGGSREQYF
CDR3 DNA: TGCAGCGTTGGTTGGGCTAGCGGTGGTAGTCGCGAGCAGTACTTC

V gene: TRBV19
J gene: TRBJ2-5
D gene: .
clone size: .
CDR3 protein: CASSMRSGEETQYF
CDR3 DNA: TGTGCCAGTAGTATGCGGTCAGGGGAAGAGACCCAGTACTTC

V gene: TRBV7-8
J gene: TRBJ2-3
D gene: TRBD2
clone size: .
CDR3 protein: CASSRTSGGSSNTQYF
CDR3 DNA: TGTGCCAGCAGCCGTACTAGCGGGGGGTCCTCAAATACGCAGTATTTT

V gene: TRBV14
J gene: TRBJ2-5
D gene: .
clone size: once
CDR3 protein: CASSQDLGSETQYF
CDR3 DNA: TGTGCCAGCAGCCAAGATCTGGGGAGTGAGACCCAGTACTTC

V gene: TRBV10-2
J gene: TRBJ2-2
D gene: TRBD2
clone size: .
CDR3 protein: CASRKSRGTSGGARLTGELFF
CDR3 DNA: TGCGCCAGCAGGAAAAGCCGTGGGACTAGCGGGGGGGCCCGTTTAACCGGGGAGCTGTTTTTT

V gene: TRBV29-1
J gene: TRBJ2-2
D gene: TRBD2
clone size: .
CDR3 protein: CSTGLAGGPGELFF
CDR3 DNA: TGCAGCACGGGACTAGCGGGCGGTCCCGGGGAGCTGTTTTTT

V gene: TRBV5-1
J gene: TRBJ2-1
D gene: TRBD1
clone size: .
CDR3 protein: CASSLGLDRYYINEQFF
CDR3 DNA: TGCGCCAGCAGCTTGGGACTGGACAGGTATTATATCAATGAGCAGTTCTTC

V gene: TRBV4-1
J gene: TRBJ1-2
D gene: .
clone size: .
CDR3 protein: CASSQDQVGYGYTF
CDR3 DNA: TGCGCCAGCAGCCAAGATCAGGTCGGCTATGGCTACACCTTC

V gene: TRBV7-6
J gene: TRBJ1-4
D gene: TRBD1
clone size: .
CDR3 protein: CASSLSDRVKEKLFF
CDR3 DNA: TGTGCCAGCAGCTTATCGGACAGGGTAAAGGAAAAACTGTTTTTT

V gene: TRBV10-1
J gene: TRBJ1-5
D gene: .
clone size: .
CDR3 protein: CARLGARIVAQHF
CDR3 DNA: TGCGCCAGATTGGGAGCGCGAATTGTGGCCCAGCATTTT

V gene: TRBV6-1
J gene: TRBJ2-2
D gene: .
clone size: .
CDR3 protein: CASTSVRDTGELFF
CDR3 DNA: TGTGCCAGCACCTCGGTGCGCGACACCGGGGAGCTGTTTTTT

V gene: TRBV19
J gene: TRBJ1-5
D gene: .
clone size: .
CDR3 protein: CASSMGSGGNQPQHF
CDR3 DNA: TGTGCCAGTAGTATGGGTTCAGGGGGCAATCAGCCCCAGCATTTT

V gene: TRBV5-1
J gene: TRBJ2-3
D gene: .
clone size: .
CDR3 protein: CASSLSGADTQYF
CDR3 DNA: TGCGCCAGCAGCTTGTCGGGGGCAGATACGCAGTATTTT

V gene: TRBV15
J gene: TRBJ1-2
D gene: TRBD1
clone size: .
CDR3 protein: CATSAPAGTGGGYGYTF
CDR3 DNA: TGTGCCACCAGCGCACCGGCCGGGACAGGGGGGGGCTATGGCTACACCTTC

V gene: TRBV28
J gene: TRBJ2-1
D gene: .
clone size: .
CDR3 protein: CASTTGRVPSYNEQFF
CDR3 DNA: TGTGCCAGCACCACCGGGCGGGTGCCCTCCTACAATGAGCAGTTCTTC

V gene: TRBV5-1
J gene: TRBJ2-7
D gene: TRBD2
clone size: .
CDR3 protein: CASSLGTSLEQYF
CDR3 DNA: TGCGCCAGCAGCTTGGGGACTAGCCTAGAGCAGTACTTC

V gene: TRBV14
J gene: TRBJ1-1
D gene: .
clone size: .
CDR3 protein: CASSQVPDTEAFF
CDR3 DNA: TGTGCCAGCAGCCAAGTACCGGACACTGAAGCTTTCTTT

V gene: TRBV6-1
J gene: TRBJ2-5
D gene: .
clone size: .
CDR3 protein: CASSGSGRVGETQYF
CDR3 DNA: TGTGCCAGCAGTGGGTCCGGCAGGGTAGGAGAGACCCAGTACTTC

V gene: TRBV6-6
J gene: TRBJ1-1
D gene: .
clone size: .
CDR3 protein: CASSYSEGTEAFF
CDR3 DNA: TGTGCCAGCAGTTACTCGGAGGGTACTGAAGCTTTCTTT

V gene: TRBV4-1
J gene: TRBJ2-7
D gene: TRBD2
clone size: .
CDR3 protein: CASSQTNLAGRSYEQYF
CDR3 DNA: TGCGCCAGCAGCCAAACTAATTTAGCGGGGCGCTCCTACGAGCAGTACTTC

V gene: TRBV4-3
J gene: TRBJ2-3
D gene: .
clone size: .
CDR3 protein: CASSQEGRGTDTQYF
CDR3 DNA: TGCGCCAGCAGCCAAGAGGGCAGGGGCACAGATACGCAGTATTTT

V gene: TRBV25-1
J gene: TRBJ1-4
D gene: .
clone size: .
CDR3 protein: CASRQSGEFEKLFF
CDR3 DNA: TGTGCCAGCAGGCAGTCAGGGGAGTTTGAAAAACTGTTTTTT

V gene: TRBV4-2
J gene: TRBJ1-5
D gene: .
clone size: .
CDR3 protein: CASSQTTGGNQPQHF
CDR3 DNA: TGTGCCAGCAGCCAGACGACCGGGGGGAATCAGCCCCAGCATTTT